Each of the 3 T cell receptor beta chains below was sequenced from the same sample in a study of blood T cell repertoires in COVID-19. Sequencing was performed with immunoSEQ multiplex PCR; in TCRdb, only in-frame clones are kept and a portion is missing. The table lists 200,000 or so clones, just under 85% of them singletons. Sequencing was carried out using peripheral blood. These receptors all come from a woman in her 70s with active or convalescent COVID-19.

As to this clone: A read error may account for a junction end that differs from germline. The chain combines TRBV18 with TRBJ2-1, with 9 bases identical to TRBD2. The CDR3 runs 15 residues. Germline-derived CDR1 and CDR2 are KGHSH and LQKENI. CDR3 residues: CASSPPSGIYNEQFF. CDR3 nucleotide sequence: TGTGCCAGCTCCCCACCTAGCGGGATCTACAATGAGCAGTTCTTC.

The V gene is TRBV7-9, the J gene TRBJ2-5; tentatively, D is TRBD2 (6 bases). CDR3 length: 14 amino acids. Germline assignment: CDR1 SEHNR and CDR2 FQNEAQ (reference sequence). Trimming cost V 3 bases and J 4 bases, with 12 bases left between them. The CDR3 sequence is CASSFGGTGETQYF. DNA for the CDR3: TGTGCCAGCAGCTTCGGCGGGACGGGAGAGACCCAGTACTTC.

V and J are TRBV18 and TRBJ2-2; TRBD1 matches at 9 bases. Germline CDR1 reads KGHSH; CDR2 reads LQKENI. V was clipped by 2 bases and J by 8 bases; unmatched bases: 3. CDR3 length: 14 amino acids. CDR3 coding DNA: TGTGCCAGCTCACCAGGGACAGGGATTGGGGAGCTGTTTTTT. Its translation is CASSPGTGIGELFF.